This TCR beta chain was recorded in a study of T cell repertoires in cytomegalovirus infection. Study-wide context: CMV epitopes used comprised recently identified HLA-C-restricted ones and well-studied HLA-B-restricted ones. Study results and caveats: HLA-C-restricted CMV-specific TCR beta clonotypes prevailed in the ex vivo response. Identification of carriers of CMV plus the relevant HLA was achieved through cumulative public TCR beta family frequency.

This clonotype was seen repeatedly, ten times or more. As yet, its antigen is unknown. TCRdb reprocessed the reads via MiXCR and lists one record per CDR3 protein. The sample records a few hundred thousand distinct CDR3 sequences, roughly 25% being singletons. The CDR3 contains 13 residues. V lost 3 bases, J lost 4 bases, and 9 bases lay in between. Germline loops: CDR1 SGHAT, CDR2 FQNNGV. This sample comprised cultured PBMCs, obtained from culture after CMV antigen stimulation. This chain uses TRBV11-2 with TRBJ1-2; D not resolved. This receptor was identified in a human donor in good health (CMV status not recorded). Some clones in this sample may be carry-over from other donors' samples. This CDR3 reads CASSLSGFYGYTF. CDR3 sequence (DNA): TGTGCCAGCAGCTTGTCCGGTTTCTATGGCTACACCTTC. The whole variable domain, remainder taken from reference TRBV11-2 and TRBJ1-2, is EAGVAQSPRYKIIEKRQSVAFWCNPISGHATLYWYQQILGQGPKLLIQFQNNGVVDDSQLPKDRFSAERLKGVDSTLKIQPAKLEDSAVYLCASSLSGFYGYTFGSGTRLTVV.